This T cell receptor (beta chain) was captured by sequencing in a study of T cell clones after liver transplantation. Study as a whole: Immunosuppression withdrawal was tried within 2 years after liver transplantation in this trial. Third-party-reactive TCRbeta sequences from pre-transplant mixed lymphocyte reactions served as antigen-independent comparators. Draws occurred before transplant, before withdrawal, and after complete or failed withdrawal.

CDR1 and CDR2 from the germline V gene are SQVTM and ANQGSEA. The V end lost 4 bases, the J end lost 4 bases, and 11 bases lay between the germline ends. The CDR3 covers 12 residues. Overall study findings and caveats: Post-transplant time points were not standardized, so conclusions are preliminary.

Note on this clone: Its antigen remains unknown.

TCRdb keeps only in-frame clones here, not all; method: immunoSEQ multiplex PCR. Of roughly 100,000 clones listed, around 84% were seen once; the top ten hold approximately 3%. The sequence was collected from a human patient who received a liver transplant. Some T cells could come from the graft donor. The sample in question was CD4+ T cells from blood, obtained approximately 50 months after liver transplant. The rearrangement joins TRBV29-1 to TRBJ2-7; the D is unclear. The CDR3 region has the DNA TGCAGCGTTGCCCCTGGAACTTACGAGCAGTACTTC. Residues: CSVAPGTYEQYF.